This TCR beta chain was observed in a study of T cell responses to AZD1222 COVID-19 vaccine. Study-wide points: Females made up more of the donors, who were largely white British, and clonal diversity may have come out too low. Only six people who got AZD1222 tested seropositive at baseline. Repertoires were obtained solely post-peak T cell response. Among spike-specific TCRs, nearly half reportedly target unmutated variant regions.

Repertoires were generated with immunoSEQ multiplex PCR, while TCRdb's copy carries only in-frame clones and drops some. The repertoire holds around 44,000 clones, with approximately 83% as singletons. This CDR3 is built from 13 residues. The V gene's germline CDR1 is SGHNT and CDR2 YENEEA. Trimming cost V 8 bases and J 8 bases; bases outside gene matches: 6. Worth noting for this clone: Its target is not known.

The TCR comes from an adult who received the AZD1222 COVID-19 vaccine. The sequenced sample was peripheral blood, obtained 28 days after the second AZD1222 dose. This chain links TRBV11-3 with TRBJ2-1; TRBD1 matches at 10 bases. CDR3 residues: CASSRDRGDEQFF. The CDR3 bases are TGTGCCAGCTCCCGGGACAGGGGCGATGAGCAGTTCTTC.